A selection of T cell receptor beta chains follows, all from one sample in a study of blood T cell repertoires in COVID-19. The assay was immunoSEQ multiplex PCR, and TCRdb's table has in-frame clones only and misses some. The data contain about 250,000 clones, 75% to 90% of them seen just once; the ten biggest clones take up approximately 4.2%. Material for sequencing was PBMCs or T cells enriched from blood (not recorded which). The source is a young woman who had recovered from COVID-19. Each CDR3 is given without its conserved first and last residue.

>TRBV6-5|TRBJ2-7
ASRPGLAYEQY
>TRBV11-2|TRBJ2-7
ASSLVLGPDEQY
>TRBV28|TRBJ2-5
ASGDRAQETQY
>TRBV7-3|TRBJ2-1
ASSLLAGVVNEQF
>TRBV4-2|TRBJ1-2
ASSQESPLDYGYT
>TRBV11-2|TRBJ1-2
ASSLALGQGYSPT
>TRBV2|TRBJ2-7
ASRKDYLFYEQY
>TRBV7-9|TRBJ2-1
ASSSLPGLAGSYNEQF
>TRBV10-3|TRBJ1-2
AISDPHVTGIGGYT
>TRBV19|TRBJ1-1
ASQRQVNTEAF
>TRBV14|TRBJ1-1
ASSHRRGFRGNTEAF
>TRBV3-1/TRBV3-2|TRBJ2-2
ASSQVGLTGGAYTGELF